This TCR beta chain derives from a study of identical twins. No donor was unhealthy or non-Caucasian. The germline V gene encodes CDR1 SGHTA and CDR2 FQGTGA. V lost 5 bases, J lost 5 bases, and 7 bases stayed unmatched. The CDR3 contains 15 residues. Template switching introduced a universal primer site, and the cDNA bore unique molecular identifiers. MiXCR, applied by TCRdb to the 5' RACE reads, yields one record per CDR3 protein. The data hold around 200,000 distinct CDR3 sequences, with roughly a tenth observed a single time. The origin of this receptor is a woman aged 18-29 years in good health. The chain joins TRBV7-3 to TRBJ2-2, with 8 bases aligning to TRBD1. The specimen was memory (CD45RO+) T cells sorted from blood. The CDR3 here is CASSPGGVRTGELFF. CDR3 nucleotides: TGTGCCAGCAGCCCAGGGGGCGTACGGACCGGGGAGCTGTTTTTT. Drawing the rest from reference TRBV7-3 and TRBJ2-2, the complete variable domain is GAGVSQTPSNKVTEKGKYVELRCDPISGHTALYWYRQSLGQGPEFLIYFQGTGAADDSGLPNDRFFAVRPEGSVSTLKIQRTERGDSAVYLCASSPGGVRTGELFFGEGSRLTVL.